The clone carrying this T cell receptor beta chain was seen repeatedly, ten times or more. Its specificity is not known. V was pared by 6 bases and J by 1 base, with 9 bases between. The CDR3 is 13 residues long. In germline, CDR1 is LNHDA, CDR2 SQIVND (reference sequence). These data are taken from a study of CD8+CD57+ T cells in acquired aplastic anemia. Study in general: The DNA of sorted CD4+ and CD8+ cells averaged 3.2 ug. General observations from the study: The study found no significant CD8+ Simpson's diversity difference between patients and controls.

Before being chosen for sequencing, patients had shown CD8+CD57+ cell expansion by flow cytometry. Patients were untreated when blood was sampled. Genomic DNA was employed as the template in profiling TCR beta VDJ and CDR3. MiXCR was run by TCRdb on the reads, yielding one entry per CDR3 protein. Of approximately 180,000 distinct CDR3 sequences in the sample, roughly 65% were seen once. The chain combines TRBV19 with TRBJ2-5; unclear D gene. The source of this sequence is a human donor with aplastic anemia. The sample taken for sequencing was sorted CD4+, CD8+, or CD8+CD57+ T cells (not recorded which) from PBMCs. The CDR3 sequence is CASSVTGQETQYF. As DNA, the CDR3 is TGTGCCAGTAGCGTTACGGGCCAAGAGACCCAGTACTTC.